These 8 T cell receptor beta chains share one sample of origin, sequenced in a study of OX40 agonist ivuxolimab in advanced cancers. Data came from immunoSEQ multiplex PCR; TCRdb stores just in-frame clones and leaves some out. The top ten clones hold roughly 13% of a sample with about 26,000 clones, roughly 70% of them seen once. The specimen comprised CD4+ or CD8+ T cells sorted from blood, sampled in a trial of the OX40 agonist ivuxolimab. These receptor sequences come from an adult with an advanced solid tumor such as melanoma, head and neck, liver or kidney cancer.

Here the CDR3 DNA reads TGTGCCAGTAGTCCCCAGCAGGACAGAAGAGGTTCACCCCTCCACTTT. This encodes CASSPQQDRRGSPLHF. The genes are TRBV19 and TRBJ1-6, with D maybe TRBD1 (6 bases). V was cut by 5 bases and J by 9 bases, with 20 bases left in between. Germline CDR1 is LNHDA and CDR2 is SQIVND (reference sequence). The CDR3 has 16 residues. Supplemented by reference TRBV19 and TRBJ1-6, the full variable domain reads DGGITQSPKYLFRKEGQNVTLSCEQNLNHDAMYWYRQDPGQGLRLIYYSQIVNDFQKGDIAEGYSVSREKKESFPLTVTSAQKNPTAFYLCASSPQQDRRGSPLHFGNGTRLTVT.

The table lists this clone with a count of one. This chain joins TRBV6-5 and TRBJ1-4; D perhaps matches TRBD1 (5 bases). This CDR3 region has 15 residues. Deletions cut 7 bases from V and 8 bases from J, with 20 bases between. The germline V gene encodes CDR1 MNHEY and CDR2 SVGAGI. The CDR3 loop is CASTKGRGRREKLFF. CDR3 bases: TGTGCCAGCACCAAAGGCCGGGGACGCCGAGAAAAACTGTTTTTT.

This chain links TRBV19 with TRBJ2-3; D may be TRBD1 (6 bases). Trimming left V 3 bases short and J 2 bases short, with 12 bases between. CDR1 LNHDA and CDR2 SQIVND come from the germline V gene (reference sequence). The CDR3 runs to 15 residues. CDR3 residues: CASSIGQLNTDTQYF. CDR3 nucleotides: TGTGCCAGTAGTATCGGACAGCTAAACACAGATACGCAGTATTTT.

The rearrangement links TRBV4-1 to TRBJ2-5, with 14 bases aligning to TRBD2. The CDR3 runs 19 residues. Unmatched junction bases numbered 9, after V lost 2 bases and J lost 1 base. Germline V gene sequence: CDR1 MGHRA, CDR2 YSYEKL. CDR3 loop: CASSQSGTSGGLFQETQYF. In DNA form, the CDR3 reads TGCGCCAGCAGCCAATCCGGGACTAGCGGGGGCCTTTTCCAAGAGACCCAGTACTTC.

The rearrangement links TRBV18 to TRBJ2-2, with D perhaps TRBD1 or TRBD2 (6 bases each). The V end was cut by 1 base, the J end by 4 bases, with 13 bases between. The germline V gene has CDR1 KGHSH and CDR2 LQKENI. There are 16 residues in the CDR3. The CDR3 sequence: CASSPQTGAATGELFF. The CDR3 DNA reads as TGTGCCAGCTCACCACAGACGGGGGCGGCCACCGGGGAGCTGTTTTTT.

This clone was counted between two and nine times. This chain joins TRBV6-1 and TRBJ1-1, with D possibly TRBD1 on 6 matching bases. CDR1 is MNHNS, CDR2 SASEGT, per germline. There are 16 residues in the CDR3. Trimming cost V 3 bases and J 1 base, with 15 bases left between them. The CDR3 region has the DNA TGTGCCAGCAGTGATTCATGGGCAGGGGCGAACACTGAAGCTTTCTTT. It translates to CASSDSWAGANTEAFF.

The chain carries TRBV18 and TRBJ1-5; D possibly corresponds to TRBD1 (5 bases). This CDR3 is built from 16 residues. Germline CDR1 reads KGHSH; CDR2 reads LQKENI. The V and J ends lost 2 bases and 4 bases respectively, with 15 bases between them. The CDR3 DNA sequence: TGTGCCAGCTCACCATTTCGGCAGGGTTCAAATCAGCCCCAGCATTTT. It encodes CASSPFRQGSNQPQHF.

V is TRBV7-2 and J is TRBJ1-5; possibly TRBD1 for D (5 bases). This CDR3 has 14 residues. Between the trimmed V and J ends, which lost 5 bases and 2 bases, there was a span of 10 bases. In germline, CDR1 is SGHTA, CDR2 FQGNSA. The DNA of the CDR3 is TGTGCCAGCAGCGCACAGGTCGGCAATCAGCCCCAGCATTTT. This sequence encodes CASSAQVGNQPQHF.